This T cell receptor beta chain was identified during a study of cytomegalovirus exposure and HLA in healthy donors. Trimming left V 0 bases short and J 4 bases short, with 10 bases between. The CDR3 contains 15 residues. Germline lookup yields CDR1 SGHTA and CDR2 FQGNSA. As for the donors, each was a healthy bone marrow donor. PCR amplification relied on 60 Vbeta primers (plus 13 Jbeta primers). Produced via immunoSEQ multiplex PCR; TCRdb's table is partial and in-frame only. This table holds 89,000 or so clones, over 70% found once. This chain joins TRBV7-2 and TRBJ1-3, with D possibly being TRBD1 (6 bases). The sequence was obtained from a boy aged 5-17 years in good health and CMV-seronegative. Specimen: PBMCs. The CDR3, as DNA: TGTGCCAGCAGCTTAGCTAGAGGGGGAGGAAACACCATATATTTT. Translating it yields CASSLARGGGNTIYF.